This section outlines one T cell receptor (beta chain) sequence together with its context. Germline V lookup: CDR1 SGHVS, CDR2 FQNEAQ. CDR3 length: 17 amino acids. The ends lost 6 bases at V and 1 base at J; junction bases unmatched: 10. This specimen belongs to a study of early T cells in non-severe SARS-CoV-2 infection. Researchers tagged individual cDNA molecules with unique molecular identifiers. TCRdb re-called the 5' RACE reads with MiXCR, one entry per CDR3 protein. Among some 110,000 distinct CDR3 sequences listed, 14% to 15% were seen once. V is TRBV7-8 and J is TRBJ1-5; 9 bases match TRBD1. Sequencing was done on a sample of whole blood. This clonotype originated in an adult who was a healthcare worker with PCR-confirmed SARS-CoV-2 infection or an uninfected control (not recorded which). CDR3 bases: TGTGCCAGCAGTGTCACAGGGGGCGGGGTGAGCAATCAGCCCCAGCATTTT. Protein: CASSVTGGGVSNQPQHF.